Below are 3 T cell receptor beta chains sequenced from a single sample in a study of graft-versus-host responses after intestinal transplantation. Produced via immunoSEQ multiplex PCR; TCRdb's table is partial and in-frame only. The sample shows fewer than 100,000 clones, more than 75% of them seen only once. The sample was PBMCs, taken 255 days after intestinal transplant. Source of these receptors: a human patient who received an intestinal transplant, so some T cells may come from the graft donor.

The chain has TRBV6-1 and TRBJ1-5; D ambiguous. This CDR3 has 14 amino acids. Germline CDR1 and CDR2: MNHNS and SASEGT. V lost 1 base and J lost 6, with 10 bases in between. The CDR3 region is CASSEDPDPQPQHF. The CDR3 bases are TGTGCCAGCAGTGAAGATCCAGACCCTCAGCCCCAGCATTTT.

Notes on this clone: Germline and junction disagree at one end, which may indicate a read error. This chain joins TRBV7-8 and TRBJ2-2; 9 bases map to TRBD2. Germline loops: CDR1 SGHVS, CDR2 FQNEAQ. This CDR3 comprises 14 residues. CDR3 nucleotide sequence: TGTGCCAGCAGCCTAGCGGGGATCACCGGGGAGCTGTTTTTT. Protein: CASSLAGITGELFF.

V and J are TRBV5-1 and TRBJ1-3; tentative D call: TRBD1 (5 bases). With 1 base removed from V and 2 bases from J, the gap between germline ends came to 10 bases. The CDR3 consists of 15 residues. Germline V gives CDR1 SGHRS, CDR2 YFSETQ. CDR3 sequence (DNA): TGCGCCAGCAGCTTGCAGGGTCTGACTGGAAACACCATATATTTT. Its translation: CASSLQGLTGNTIYF.